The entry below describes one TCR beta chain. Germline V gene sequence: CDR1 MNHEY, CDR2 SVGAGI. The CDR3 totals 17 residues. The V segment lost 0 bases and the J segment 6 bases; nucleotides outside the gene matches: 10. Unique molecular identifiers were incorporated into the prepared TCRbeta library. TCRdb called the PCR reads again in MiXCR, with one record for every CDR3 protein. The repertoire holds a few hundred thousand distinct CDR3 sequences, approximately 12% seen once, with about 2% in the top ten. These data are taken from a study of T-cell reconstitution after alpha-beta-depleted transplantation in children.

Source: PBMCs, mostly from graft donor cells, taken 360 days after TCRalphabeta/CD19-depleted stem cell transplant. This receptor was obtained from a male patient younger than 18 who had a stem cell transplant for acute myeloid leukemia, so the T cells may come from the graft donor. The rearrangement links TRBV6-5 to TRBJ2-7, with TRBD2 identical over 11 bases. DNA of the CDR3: TGTGCCAGCAGTTACTCGGTCAGGCGGACTAGCGGGTTCGAGCAGTACTTC. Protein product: CASSYSVRRTSGFEQYF.